These 10 T cell receptor beta chains were sequenced from one sample in a study of blood T cell repertoires in COVID-19. Only in-frame clones appear in the TCRdb table, and some are missing; sequencing was by immunoSEQ multiplex PCR. Of 85,000 to 90,000 clones listed, about 91% are singletons. The specimen was peripheral blood. The receptors stem from a woman older than 75 with active COVID-19.

The chain joins TRBV18 to TRBJ1-1; D is possibly TRBD1 (6 bases). V dropped 4 bases and J dropped 1 base, with 13 bases sitting between them. The germline V gene encodes CDR1 KGHSH and CDR2 LQKENI. The CDR3 contains 15 residues. CDR3 coding DNA: TGTGCCAGCTCACTCTCCCAGGGGAAGAACACTGAAGCTTTCTTT. Encoded protein: CASSLSQGKNTEAFF.

This clone was recorded a few times. This chain connects TRBV28 to TRBJ1-6, with TRBD1 as a possible D gene (5 bases). This CDR3 spans 14 amino acids. With 9 bases removed from V and 9 bases from J, the gap between germline ends came to 18 bases. The germline gives CDR1 MDHEN, CDR2 SYDVKM. The CDR3 is CASQYGRGGSPLHF. The CDR3, as DNA: TGTGCCAGTCAATATGGACGGGGGGGTTCACCCCTCCACTTT. The entire variable domain, with the rest obtained from reference TRBV28 and TRBJ1-6, is as follows: DVKVTQSSRYLVKRTGEKVFLECVQDMDHENMFWYRQDPGLGLRLIYFSYDVKMKEKGDIPEGYSVSREKKERFSLILESASTNQTSMYLCASQYGRGGSPLHFGNGTRLTVT.

The gene calls are TRBV6-5 and TRBJ1-5; the D gene is possibly TRBD1 (5 bases). The CDR3 covers 15 residues. V gave up 0 bases and J gave up 6 bases, with 12 bases separating them. From germline, CDR1 is MNHEY and CDR2 SVGAGI. CDR3 residues: CASSYSSGRGQPQHF. The CDR3 DNA reads as TGTGCCAGCAGTTACTCATCAGGGCGAGGTCAGCCCCAGCATTTT.

J is TRBJ2-7 and V is TRBV5-5, with D perhaps matching TRBD1 (6 bases). V shed 2 bases and J shed 6 bases, with 15 bases lying between them. This CDR3 has 14 residues. From germline, CDR1 is SGHKS and CDR2 YYEKEE (reference sequence). CDR3 coding DNA: TGTGCCAGCAGCTTATTGACAGGTCCTGGCGAGCAGTACTTC. Residues: CASSLLTGPGEQYF.

The chain links TRBV28 to TRBJ1-2, with D possibly being TRBD1 (5 bases). Germline-derived CDR1 and CDR2 are MDHEN and SYDVKM. Trimming removed 6 bases at V and 2 bases at J, with 16 bases between. This CDR3 comprises 15 residues. CDR3 loop: CASSLGEGWNYGYTF. The CDR3 DNA reads as TGTGCCAGCAGCCTAGGGGAGGGATGGAACTATGGCTACACCTTC.

The genes are TRBV7-2 and TRBJ2-3; no reliable D call. The CDR3 runs 15 residues. V shed 1 base and J shed 0 bases, with 8 bases lying between them. CDR1 SGHTA and CDR2 FQGNSA come from the germline V gene. The CDR3 nucleotides read TGTGCCAGCAGCTTAGAGGCAGGCAGCACAGATACGCAGTATTTT. Its protein is CASSLEAGSTDTQYF.

The V and J genes are TRBV4-3 and TRBJ2-7, with 11 positions matching TRBD1. The CDR3 totals 13 residues. After removal of 4 bases from V and 10 bases from J, the junction contained 6 bases not matched to a gene. The V gene's germline CDR1 is LGHNA and CDR2 YSLEER. The CDR3: CASSLRTGGTQYF. As DNA, the CDR3 is TGCGCCAGCAGCCTTCGGACAGGGGGCACCCAGTACTTC.

CDR3 in amino acids: CAWRQGAGGYTF. CDR3 DNA sequence: TGTGCCTGGAGGCAGGGGGCAGGTGGCTACACCTTC. J is TRBJ1-2 and V is TRBV30; 8 bases are shared with TRBD1. This CDR3 region has 12 residues. V lost 3 bases to trimming and J lost 7 bases; unmatched junction nucleotides: 4. The germline V gene has CDR1 GTSNPN and CDR2 SVGIG (reference sequence).

The chain joins TRBV7-2 to TRBJ1-1; D gene unclear. The V end lost 5 bases, the J end lost 5 bases, and 15 bases lay between the germline ends. The CDR3 totals 14 residues. The germline gives CDR1 SGHTA, CDR2 FQGNSA. Here the CDR3 DNA reads TGTGCCAGCAGCCCCGCCCCGACGGGAACTGAAGCTTTCTTT. Encoded protein: CASSPAPTGTEAFF.

The J gene is TRBJ2-3, the V gene TRBV7-9, with D possibly TRBD2 on 5 matching bases. Trimming shortened V by 8 bases and J by 1 base, and 10 bases separated the two germline ends. The germline V gene has CDR1 SEHNR and CDR2 FQNEAQ (reference sequence). CDR3 length: 13 residues. CDR3 sequence reads: CASLNSGTDTQYF. CDR3 in DNA: TGTGCCAGCCTAAATAGCGGCACAGATACGCAGTATTTT.